These T cell receptor beta chains were read from a single sample in a study of blood T cell repertoires in COVID-19. Clones were sequenced by immunoSEQ multiplex PCR, and TCRdb holds only the in-frame ones, with some missing. Among about 180,000 clones listed, about 91% were seen once. Sequenced input: peripheral blood. These receptors all stem from a woman between 25 and 40 years old with acute or convalescent COVID-19. The CDR3 runs from the conserved cysteine through the conserved F or W. The order of the fields is J gene, clone size, D gene, V gene, CDR3 DNA, CDR3 protein. The D gene is left open where the match is weak. Size values are once, few and many counts, or a class for expanded clones, and some rows have none.

TRBJ1-2,NA,TRBD1,TRBV25-1,TGTGCCAGCAGTGTGGGGGGGACAGGGAACGGCTACACCTTC,CASSVGGTGNGYTF
TRBJ2-3,once,TRBD2,TRBV28,TGTGCCAGCAGTACACGACTAGCGGGAGGGGATACGCAGTATTTT,CASSTRLAGGDTQYF
TRBJ2-3,NA,NA,TRBV10-1,TGCGCCAGCAGTGAAGCGGTTAGCACAGATACGCAGTATTTT,CASSEAVSTDTQYF
TRBJ2-3,NA,NA,TRBV9,TGTGCCAGCAGCGTCTTAATTAGCACAGATACGCAGTATTTT,CASSVLISTDTQYF
TRBJ1-4,NA,NA,TRBV7-8,TGTGCCAGCAGCACATACGCGGATCCAACTAATGAAAAACTGTTTTTT,CASSTYADPTNEKLFF
TRBJ1-6,few,TRBD1,TRBV14,TGTGCCAGCAGCTTCCGAAGACAGGGCGGTTCACCCCTCCACTTT,CASSFRRQGGSPLHF
TRBJ1-1,NA,NA,TRBV7-9,TGTGCCAGCAGCTTCGCAGGTTTGGATGATTACATGAACACTGAAGCTTTCTTT,CASSFAGLDDYMNTEAFF
TRBJ2-7,NA,TRBD2,TRBV5-1,TGCGCCAGCAGCATAGCGGGTTTAACGGACGAGCAGTACTTC,CASSIAGLTDEQYF
TRBJ2-7,NA,TRBD2,TRBV28,TGTGCCAGCAGTTTCCAATCAGCGGGGACCTACGAGCAGTACTTC,CASSFQSAGTYEQYF
TRBJ1-2,few,TRBD1,TRBV6-2/TRBV6-3,TGTGCCAGCAGCCCTTCGGACAGGAACTACACCTTC,CASSPSDRNYTF
TRBJ2-2,NA,TRBD1,TRBV25-1,TGTGCCAGCAGTCCCCATGGAACAGGGGGAACCGGGGAGCTGTTTTTT,CASSPHGTGGTGELFF
TRBJ2-3,NA,TRBD2,TRBV4-1,TGCGCCAGCAGCCAACCCGCTAGCGGGAGTAATAAAGATACGCAGTATTTT,CASSQPASGSNKDTQYF
TRBJ1-6,NA,NA,TRBV15,TGTGCCACCAGCAACCGGGACATCGGGAGGAATTCACCCCTCCACTTT,CATSNRDIGRNSPLHF
TRBJ2-1,NA,TRBD1,TRBV20-1,TGCAGTGCTAGTGACAGGGGCTCCTACAATGAGCAGTTCTTC,CSASDRGSYNEQFF
TRBJ2-7,NA,TRBD2,TRBV5-1,TGCGCCAGCAGTCAGGGACTAGCGGGAGGCGAGCAGTACTTC,CASSQGLAGGEQYF
TRBJ1-1,NA,NA,TRBV7-9,TGTGCCAGCAATTGGGGGGGCCGGACTGAAGCTTTCTTT,CASNWGGRTEAFF
TRBJ1-5,once,TRBD1,TRBV18,TGTGCCAGCTCCGACAGGGCGATGGAAAGCAATCAGCCCCAGCATTTT,CASSDRAMESNQPQHF
TRBJ2-2,NA,NA,TRBV19,TGTGCCAGTAGTATCAGGGGACCCGGGGAGCTGTTTTTT,CASSIRGPGELFF
TRBJ2-7,NA,NA,TRBV6-5,TGTGCCAGCAGAAGCCCCGGACAGAGCTCCTACGAGCAGTACTTC,CASRSPGQSSYEQYF
TRBJ2-3,NA,NA,TRBV5-1,TGCGCCAGCCAAGCGGTCCCTAGCACAGATACGCAGTATTTT,CASQAVPSTDTQYF
TRBJ2-1,NA,NA,TRBV29-1,TGCAGCGTTTGCGGGGAGTCCTACAATGAGCAGTTCTTC,CSVCGESYNEQFF
TRBJ1-3,NA,NA,TRBV13,TGTGCCAGCGGGGAGGTTGGAAACACCATATATTTT,CASGEVGNTIYF
TRBJ2-3,NA,TRBD1,TRBV28,TGTGCCAGCAGATCTTCGGGACAGGTAGATGGGAGAACGCAGTATTTT,CASRSSGQVDGRTQYF
TRBJ1-2,NA,NA,TRBV2,TGTGCCAGCAGTGAAGGTGTCAGTAACTATGGCTACACCTTC,CASSEGVSNYGYTF
TRBJ1-6,NA,TRBD1,TRBV4-1,TGCGCCAGCAGGGACAGGGGCTATAATTCACCCCTCCACTTT,CASRDRGYNSPLHF
TRBJ2-1,few,NA,TRBV6-5,TGTGCCAGCAGTTACTCCCGAGGGTCCTACAATGAGCAGTTCTTC,CASSYSRGSYNEQFF
TRBJ1-6,NA,NA,TRBV30,TGTGCCTGGCACACCTATAATTCACCCCTCCACTTT,CAWHTYNSPLHF